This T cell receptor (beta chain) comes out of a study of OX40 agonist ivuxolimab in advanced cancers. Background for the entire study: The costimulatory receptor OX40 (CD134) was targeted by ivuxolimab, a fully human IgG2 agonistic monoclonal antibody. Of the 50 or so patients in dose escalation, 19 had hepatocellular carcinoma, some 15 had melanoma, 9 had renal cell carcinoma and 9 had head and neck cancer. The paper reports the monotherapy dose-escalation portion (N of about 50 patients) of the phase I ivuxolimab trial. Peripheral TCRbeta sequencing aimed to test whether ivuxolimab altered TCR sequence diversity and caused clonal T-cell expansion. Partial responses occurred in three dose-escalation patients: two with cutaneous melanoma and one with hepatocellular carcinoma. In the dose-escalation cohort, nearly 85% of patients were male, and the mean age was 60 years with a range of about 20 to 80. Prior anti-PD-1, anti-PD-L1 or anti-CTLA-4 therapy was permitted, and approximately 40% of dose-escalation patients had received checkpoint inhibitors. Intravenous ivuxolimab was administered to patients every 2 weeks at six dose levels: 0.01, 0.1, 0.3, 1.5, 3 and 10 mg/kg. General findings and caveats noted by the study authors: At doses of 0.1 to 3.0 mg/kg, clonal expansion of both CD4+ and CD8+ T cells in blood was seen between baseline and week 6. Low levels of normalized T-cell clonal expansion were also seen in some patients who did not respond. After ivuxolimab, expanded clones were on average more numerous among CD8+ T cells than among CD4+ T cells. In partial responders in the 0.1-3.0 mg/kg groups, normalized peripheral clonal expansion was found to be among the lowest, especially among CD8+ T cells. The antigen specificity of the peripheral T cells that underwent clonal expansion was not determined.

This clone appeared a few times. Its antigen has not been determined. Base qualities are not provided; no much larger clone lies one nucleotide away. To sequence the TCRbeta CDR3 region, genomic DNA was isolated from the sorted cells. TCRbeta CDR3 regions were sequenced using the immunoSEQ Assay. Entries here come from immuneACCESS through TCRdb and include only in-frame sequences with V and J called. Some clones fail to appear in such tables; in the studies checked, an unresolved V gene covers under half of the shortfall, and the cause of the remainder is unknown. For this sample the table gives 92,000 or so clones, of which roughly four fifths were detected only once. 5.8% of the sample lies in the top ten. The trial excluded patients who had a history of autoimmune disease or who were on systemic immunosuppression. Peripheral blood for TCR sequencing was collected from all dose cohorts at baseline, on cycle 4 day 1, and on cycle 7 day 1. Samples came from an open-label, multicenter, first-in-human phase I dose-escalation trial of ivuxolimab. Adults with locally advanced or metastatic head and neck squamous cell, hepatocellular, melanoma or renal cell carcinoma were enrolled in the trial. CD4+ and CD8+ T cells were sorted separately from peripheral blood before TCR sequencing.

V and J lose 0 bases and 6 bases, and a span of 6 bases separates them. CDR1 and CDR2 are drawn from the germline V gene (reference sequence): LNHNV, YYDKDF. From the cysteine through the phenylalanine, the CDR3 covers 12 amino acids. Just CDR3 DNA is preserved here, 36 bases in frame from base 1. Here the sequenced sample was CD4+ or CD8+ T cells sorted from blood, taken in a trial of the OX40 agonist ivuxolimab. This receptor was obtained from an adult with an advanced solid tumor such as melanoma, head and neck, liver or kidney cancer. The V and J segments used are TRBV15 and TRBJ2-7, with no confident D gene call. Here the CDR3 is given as CATSRDVGEQYF. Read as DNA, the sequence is TGTGCCACCAGCAGAGATGTGGGCGAGCAGTACTTC.